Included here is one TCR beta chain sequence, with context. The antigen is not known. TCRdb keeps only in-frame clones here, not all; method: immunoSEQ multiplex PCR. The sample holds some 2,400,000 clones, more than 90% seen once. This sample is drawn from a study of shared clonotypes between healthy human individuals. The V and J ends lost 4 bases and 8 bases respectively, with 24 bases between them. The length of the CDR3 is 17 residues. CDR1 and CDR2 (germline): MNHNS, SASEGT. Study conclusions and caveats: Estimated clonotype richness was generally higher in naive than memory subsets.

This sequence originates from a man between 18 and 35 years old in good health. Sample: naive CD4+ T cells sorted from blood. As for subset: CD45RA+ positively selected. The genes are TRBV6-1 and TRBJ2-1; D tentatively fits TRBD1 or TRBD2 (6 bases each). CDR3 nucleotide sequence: TGTGCCAGCAGTGCAGTCCTGGGGGGCACAATCATCTATGAGCAGTTCTTC. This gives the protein CASSAVLGGTIIYEQFF.